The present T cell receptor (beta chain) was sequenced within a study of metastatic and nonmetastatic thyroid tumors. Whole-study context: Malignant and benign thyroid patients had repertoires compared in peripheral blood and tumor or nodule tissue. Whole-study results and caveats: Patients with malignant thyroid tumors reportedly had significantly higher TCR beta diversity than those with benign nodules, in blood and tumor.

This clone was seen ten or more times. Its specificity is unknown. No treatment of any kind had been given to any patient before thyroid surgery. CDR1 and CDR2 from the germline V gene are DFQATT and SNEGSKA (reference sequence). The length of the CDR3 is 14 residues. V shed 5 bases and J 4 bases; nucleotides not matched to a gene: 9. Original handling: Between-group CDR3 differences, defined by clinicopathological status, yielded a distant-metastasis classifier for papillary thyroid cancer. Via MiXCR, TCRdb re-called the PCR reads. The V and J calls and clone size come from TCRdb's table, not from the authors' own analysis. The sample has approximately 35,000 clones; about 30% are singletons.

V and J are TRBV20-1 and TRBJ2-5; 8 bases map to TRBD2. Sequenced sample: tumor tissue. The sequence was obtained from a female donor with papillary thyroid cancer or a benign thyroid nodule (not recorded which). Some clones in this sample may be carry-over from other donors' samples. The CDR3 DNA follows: TGCAGTGCTTCCCGGCGGGAGGCGTTAGAGACCCAGTACTTC. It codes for CSASRREALETQYF.